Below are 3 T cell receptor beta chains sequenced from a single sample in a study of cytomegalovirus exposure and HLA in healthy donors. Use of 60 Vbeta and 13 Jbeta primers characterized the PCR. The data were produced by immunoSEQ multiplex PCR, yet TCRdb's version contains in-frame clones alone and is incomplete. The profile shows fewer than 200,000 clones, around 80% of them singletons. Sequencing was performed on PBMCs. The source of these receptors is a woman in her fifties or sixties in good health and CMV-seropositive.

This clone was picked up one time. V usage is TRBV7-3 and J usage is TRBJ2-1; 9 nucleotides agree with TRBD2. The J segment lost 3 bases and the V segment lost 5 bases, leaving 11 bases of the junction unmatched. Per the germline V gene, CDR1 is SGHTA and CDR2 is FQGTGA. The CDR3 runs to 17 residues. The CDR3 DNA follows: TGTGCCAGCAGCCCTTCCCCTCCTAGCGGGGACTACAATGAGCAGTTCTTC. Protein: CASSPSPPSGDYNEQFF. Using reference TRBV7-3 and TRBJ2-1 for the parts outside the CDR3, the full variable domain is GAGVSQTPSNKVTEKGKYVELRCDPISGHTALYWYRQSLGQGPEFLIYFQGTGAADDSGLPNDRFFAVRPEGSVSTLKIQRTERGDSAVYLCASSPSPPSGDYNEQFFGPGTRLTVL.

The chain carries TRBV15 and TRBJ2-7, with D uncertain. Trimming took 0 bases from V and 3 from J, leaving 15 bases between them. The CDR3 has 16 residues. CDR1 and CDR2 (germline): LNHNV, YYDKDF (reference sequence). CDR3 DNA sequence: TGTGCCACCAGCAGAGATCAGGCGACCCCCCTCTACGAGCAGTACTTC. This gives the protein CATSRDQATPLYEQYF.

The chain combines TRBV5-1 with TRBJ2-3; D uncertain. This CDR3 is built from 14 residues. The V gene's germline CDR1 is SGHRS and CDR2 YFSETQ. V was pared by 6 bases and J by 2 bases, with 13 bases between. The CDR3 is CASTIEASTDTQYF. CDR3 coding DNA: TGCGCCAGCACCATTGAGGCCTCCACAGATACGCAGTATTTT.